Listed below are T cell receptor beta chains from one sample, sequenced in a study of blood T cell repertoires in COVID-19. This table comes from immunoSEQ multiplex PCR, and its TCRdb copy is limited to in-frame clones, with some not included. Here the sample spans more than 95,000 clones, roughly 87% being singletons. Sequencing input: peripheral blood. All receptors derive from a human donor in a cohort sampled during active COVID-19. The CDR3 runs from the conserved cysteine through the conserved F or W. The D gene is left open where the match is weak. Clone size is given for some rows only: seen once, a few or many times, or a class if the clone is expanded.

CDR3nt: TGTGCCAGCAGACAAAGCGGGACGAAGAACACCGGGGAGCTGTTTTTT
CDR3aa: CASRQSGTKNTGELFF
abundance: .
j_gene: TRBJ2-2
d_gene: TRBD2
v_gene: TRBV7-9

CDR3nt: TGTGCCAGTAGTTCCACCGGCCGGGGGGTAGCGGGGGTCCCGTACCAAGAGACCCAGTACTTC
CDR3aa: CASSSTGRGVAGVPYQETQYF
abundance: .
j_gene: TRBJ2-5
d_gene: TRBD2
v_gene: TRBV19

CDR3nt: TGTGCCAGCAGTGAGAGTAACGGAGATACGCAGTATTTT
CDR3aa: CASSESNGDTQYF
abundance: few
j_gene: TRBJ2-3
d_gene: .
v_gene: TRBV6-4

CDR3nt: TGTGCCAGCAGCCAAGTGGGCCGACAGGGTCAATCCTACGAGCAGTACTTC
CDR3aa: CASSQVGRQGQSYEQYF
abundance: .
j_gene: TRBJ2-7
d_gene: TRBD1
v_gene: TRBV4-2

CDR3nt: TGTGCCAGCAGCTTAGGGCGAGCGGCCTACAATGAGCAGTTCTTC
CDR3aa: CASSLGRAAYNEQFF
abundance: .
j_gene: TRBJ2-1
d_gene: .
v_gene: TRBV7-2

CDR3nt: TGTGCCAGTAGTATACGGACAGGGGTCCGCCTCGAGCAGTACTTC
CDR3aa: CASSIRTGVRLEQYF
abundance: few
j_gene: TRBJ2-7
d_gene: TRBD1
v_gene: TRBV19

CDR3nt: TGTGCCAGCAGCTTCGGGACAGTTAATCAGCCCCAGCATTTT
CDR3aa: CASSFGTVNQPQHF
abundance: .
j_gene: TRBJ1-5
d_gene: TRBD1
v_gene: TRBV5-6

CDR3nt: TGTGCCAGCAGCTCGACTAACCCACAGGGTCAAGAGACCCAGTACTTC
CDR3aa: CASSSTNPQGQETQYF
abundance: .
j_gene: TRBJ2-5
d_gene: .
v_gene: TRBV13

CDR3nt: TGTGCCAGCGACAGGGCCACTGGGGCCAACGTCCTGACTTTC
CDR3aa: CASDRATGANVLTF
abundance: .
j_gene: TRBJ2-6
d_gene: TRBD1
v_gene: TRBV6-5

CDR3nt: TGTGCCAGCAGCGTAGGGCTAGCGGGGACAGTCTACGAGCAGTACTTC
CDR3aa: CASSVGLAGTVYEQYF
abundance: .
j_gene: TRBJ2-7
d_gene: TRBD2
v_gene: TRBV9